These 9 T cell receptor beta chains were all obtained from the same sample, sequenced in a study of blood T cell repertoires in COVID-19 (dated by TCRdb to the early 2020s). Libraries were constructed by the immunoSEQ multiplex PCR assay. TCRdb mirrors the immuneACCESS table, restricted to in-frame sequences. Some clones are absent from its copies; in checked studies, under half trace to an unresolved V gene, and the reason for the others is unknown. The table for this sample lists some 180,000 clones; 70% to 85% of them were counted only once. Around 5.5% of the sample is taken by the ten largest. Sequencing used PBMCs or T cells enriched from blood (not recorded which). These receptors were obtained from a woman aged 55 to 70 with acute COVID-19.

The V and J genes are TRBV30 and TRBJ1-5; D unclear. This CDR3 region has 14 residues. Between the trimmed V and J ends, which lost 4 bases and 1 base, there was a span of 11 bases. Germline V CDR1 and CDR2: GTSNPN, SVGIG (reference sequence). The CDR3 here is CAWTPGKSNQPQHF. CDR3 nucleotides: TGTGCCTGGACTCCCGGGAAAAGCAATCAGCCCCAGCATTTT.

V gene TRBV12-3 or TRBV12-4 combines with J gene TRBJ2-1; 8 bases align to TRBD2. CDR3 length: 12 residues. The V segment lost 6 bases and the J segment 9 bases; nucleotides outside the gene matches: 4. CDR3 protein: CASRLGTSEQFF. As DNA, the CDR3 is TGTGCCAGCAGACTCGGGACTAGTGAGCAGTTCTTC.

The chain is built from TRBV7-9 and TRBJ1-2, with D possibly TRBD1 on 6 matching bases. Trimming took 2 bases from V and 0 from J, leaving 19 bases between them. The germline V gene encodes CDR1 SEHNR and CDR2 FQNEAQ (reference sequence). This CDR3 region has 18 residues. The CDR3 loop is CASSLSGGALGTNYGYTF. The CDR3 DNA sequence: TGTGCCAGCAGCTTATCTGGGGGCGCGCTCGGAACTAACTATGGCTACACCTTC.

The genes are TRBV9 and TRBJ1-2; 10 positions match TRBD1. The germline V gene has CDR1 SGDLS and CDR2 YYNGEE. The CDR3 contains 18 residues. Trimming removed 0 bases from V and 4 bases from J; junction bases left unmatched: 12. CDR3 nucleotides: TGTGCCAGCAGCGTAGCGACAGGGGGCGCGGGTGTCGCCTATGGCTACACCTTC. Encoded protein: CASSVATGGAGVAYGYTF.

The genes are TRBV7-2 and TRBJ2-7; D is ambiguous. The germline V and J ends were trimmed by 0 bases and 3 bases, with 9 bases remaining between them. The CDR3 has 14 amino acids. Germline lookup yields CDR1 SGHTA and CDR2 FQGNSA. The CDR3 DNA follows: TGTGCCAGCAGCTTAGCGGGCTCCTTCTACGAGCAGTACTTC. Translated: CASSLAGSFYEQYF.

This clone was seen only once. The chain's CDR3 is CASSSYGRDNEQFF. The CDR3 DNA is TGTGCCAGCAGCTCGTATGGGAGGGACAATGAGCAGTTCTTC. The chain links TRBV5-8 to TRBJ2-1, with TRBD2 identical over 7 bases. The CDR3 sequence is 14 residues long. CDR1 and CDR2 from the germline V gene are SGHTS and YDEGEE. V shed 3 bases, J shed 5 bases, and the junction held 5 bases outside the gene matches.

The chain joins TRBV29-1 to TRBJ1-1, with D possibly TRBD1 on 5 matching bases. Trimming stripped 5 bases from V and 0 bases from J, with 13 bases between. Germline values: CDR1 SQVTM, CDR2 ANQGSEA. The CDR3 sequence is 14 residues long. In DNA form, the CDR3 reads TGCAGCGTTCGCAGGGTGGGGATGAACACTGAAGCTTTCTTT. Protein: CSVRRVGMNTEAFF.

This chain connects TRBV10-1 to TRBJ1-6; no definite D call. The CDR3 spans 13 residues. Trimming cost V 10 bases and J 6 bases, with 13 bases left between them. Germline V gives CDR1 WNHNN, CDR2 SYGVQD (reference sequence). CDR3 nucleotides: TGCGCCACCAGCTCTACTATTAATTCACCCCTCCACTTT. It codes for CATSSTINSPLHF.

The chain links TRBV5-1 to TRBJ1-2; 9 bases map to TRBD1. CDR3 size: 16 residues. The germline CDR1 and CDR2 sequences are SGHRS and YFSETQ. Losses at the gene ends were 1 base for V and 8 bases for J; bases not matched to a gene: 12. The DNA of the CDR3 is TGCGCCAGCAGCTTGTCCGGGGGACAGGGAGTTCGGGGCTACACCTTC. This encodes CASSLSGGQGVRGYTF.